Below, 25 T cell receptor beta chains from the same sample are listed, as sequenced in a study of T-cell reconstitution after alpha-beta-depleted transplantation in children. Using unique molecular identifiers, the investigators prepared the TCRbeta library. TCRdb processed the PCR reads anew with MiXCR; each CDR3 protein has one entry. The sample lists roughly 300,000 distinct CDR3 sequences, 10% occurring once. Source: PBMCs from the stem cell graft donor, taken from the stem cell graft. These receptors came from a human donor who donated a stem cell graft to a child with acute lymphoblastic leukemia.

The chain has TRBV12-3 or TRBV12-4 and TRBJ2-1; the D gene is possibly TRBD1 (6 bases). The CDR3 contains 18 residues. The V end lost 3 bases, the J end lost 0 bases, and 18 bases lay between the germline ends. Here the CDR3 DNA reads TGTGCCAGCAGTTTTTCCGGACAGCTTTATTTCTCCTACAATGAGCAGTTCTTC. It encodes CASSFSGQLYFSYNEQFF.

This clonotype came up many times. V usage is TRBV7-3 and J usage is TRBJ1-1, with D maybe TRBD1 (5 bases). Germline V CDR1 and CDR2: SGHTA, FQGTGA. CDR3 size: 14 residues. V shed 4 bases and J shed 7 bases, with 16 bases lying between them. CDR3 coding DNA: TGTGCCAGCAGCTCCTGGACATCCGGGGGTGAAGCTTTCTTT. This translates into CASSSWTSGGEAFF.

The V gene is TRBV29-1, the J gene TRBJ2-7, with a weak D call TRBD2 (5 bases). Trimming stripped 5 bases from V and 3 bases from J, with 8 bases between. There are 11 residues in the CDR3. Germline lookup yields CDR1 SQVTM and CDR2 ANQGSEA. Here the CDR3 DNA reads TGCAGCGTTTACGACTACTACGAGCAGTACTTC. Translation: CSVYDYYEQYF.

This clonotype was seen only a few times. This rearrangement joins TRBV19 to TRBJ2-7; D not resolved. The V gene's germline CDR1 is LNHDA and CDR2 SQIVND (reference sequence). V lost 7 bases and J lost 5, with 12 bases in between. The CDR3 contains 12 residues. The CDR3 coding sequence is TGTGCCAGTACGGATAAAGGAGACGAGCAGTACTTC. Its translation: CASTDKGDEQYF.

This clonotype was detected only a few times. The chain carries TRBV20-1 and TRBJ2-7; D unresolved. The CDR3 runs 13 residues. From germline, CDR1 is DFQATT and CDR2 SNEGSKA (reference sequence). Deletions cut 0 bases from V and 3 bases from J, with 9 bases between. This CDR3 is CSARESRNYEQYF. As DNA, the CDR3 is TGCAGTGCTAGAGAGTCCAGAAACTACGAGCAGTACTTC.

In its sample, this clonotype was seen many times. The V gene is TRBV28, the J gene TRBJ2-7, with D tentatively TRBD1 (6 bases). From germline, CDR1 is MDHEN and CDR2 SYDVKM. The V end was cut by 10 bases, the J end by 7 bases, with 20 bases between. The CDR3 has 13 residues. The CDR3 loop reads CATDRTPALEQYF. The CDR3 coding sequence is TGTGCCACTGACAGGACCCCTGCCTTGGAGCAGTACTTC.

This clonotype was recorded a few times. J is TRBJ1-1 and V is TRBV27; the D is unclear. The CDR3 is made up of 16 amino acids. Trimming pared 5 bases from V and 3 bases from J, leaving 19 bases between. CDR1 is MNHEY, CDR2 SMNVEV, per germline (reference sequence). DNA of the CDR3: TGTGCCAGCAGTCCGCCGCGGGAAGTGGGGTACACTGAAGCTTTCTTT. It codes for CASSPPREVGYTEAFF.

This clonotype was seen a few times. One end of the junction does not line up with germline, which may come from a read error. The chain links TRBV7-9 to TRBJ2-1, with D tentatively TRBD2 (5 bases). The CDR3 loop spans 13 amino acids. Germline CDR1 reads SEHNR; CDR2 reads FQNEAQ (reference sequence). The CDR3 DNA follows: TGTGCCAGCAGCGCCGGCGGGCGCTCCGAGCGGTTCTTC. Its translation is CASSAGGRSERFF. The whole variable domain, filled in from reference TRBV7-9 and TRBJ2-1, reads DTGVSQNPRHKITKRGQNVTFRCDPISEHNRLYWYRQTLGQGPEFLTYFQNEAQLEKSRLLSDRFSAERPKGSFSTLEIQRTEQGDSAMYLCASSAGGRSERFFGPGTRLTVL.

This clonotype was detected only a few times. The J gene is TRBJ1-6, the V gene TRBV5-6, with 8 bases lining up with TRBD1. CDR1 SGHDT and CDR2 YYEEEE come from the germline V gene. CDR3 length: 14 amino acids. Losses at the gene ends were 3 bases for V and 10 bases for J; bases not matched to a gene: 6. In nucleotides, the CDR3 is TGTGCCAGCAGCTCCAACAGGGGGACGTCACCCCTCCACTTT. Encoded protein: CASSSNRGTSPLHF.

This chain links TRBV21-1 with TRBJ2-7. TRBV21-1 is annotated as a pseudogene. This CDR3 comprises 11 residues. In nucleotides, the CDR3 is TGTGCCAGCAGCTCCGAGGCCGCGCAGTACTTC. Translated: CASSSEAAQYF.

The chain is built from TRBV20-1 and TRBJ2-1; 11 positions agree with TRBD2. Germline loops: CDR1 DFQATT, CDR2 SNEGSKA (reference sequence). There are 18 residues in the CDR3. V lost 1 base and J lost 2; bases outside the gene matches: 10. CDR3 loop: CSARAEGRLAGTYNEQFF. The CDR3, as DNA: TGCAGTGCTAGAGCTGAGGGCCGACTAGCGGGAACCTACAATGAGCAGTTCTTC.

This clonotype was seen repeatedly, ten times or more. V gene TRBV5-1 combines with J gene TRBJ1-2, with 8 positions matching TRBD1. Germline CDR1 and CDR2: SGHRS and YFSETQ. Germline trimming cut 7 bases from V and 6 bases from J; bases unmatched to any gene: 11. The CDR3 has 14 amino acids. The CDR3 loop is CASGPRGPNDGYTF. The CDR3 bases are TGCGCCAGCGGACCCAGGGGGCCTAATGATGGCTACACCTTC.

This clonotype came up many times. DNA for the CDR3: TGCAGTGCTAGGCTCCCAGGGTACACAGATACGCAGTATTTT. It is translated as CSARLPGYTDTQYF. The J gene is TRBJ2-3, the V gene TRBV20-1, with D perhaps TRBD1 (5 bases). The CDR3 runs 14 residues. The germline gives CDR1 DFQATT, CDR2 SNEGSKA (reference sequence). The ends were cut back, 3 bases at V and 2 bases at J, with 12 bases in the middle.

The rearrangement uses TRBV29-1 and TRBJ2-3, with D maybe TRBD2 (5 bases). With 8 bases removed from V and 4 bases from J, the gap between germline ends came to 16 bases. The CDR3 length is 13 residues. CDR1 and CDR2 (germline): SQVTM, ANQGSEA. In nucleotides, the CDR3 is TGCAGCTGGTGCGGAGTCGGGGCAGATACGCAGTATTTT. The encoded protein is CSWCGVGADTQYF.

This clonotype was observed a handful of times. The V and J genes are TRBV3-1 and TRBJ1-1, with a weak D call TRBD1 (6 bases). This CDR3 spans 17 amino acids. Germline-derived CDR1 and CDR2 are LGHDT and YNNKEL (reference sequence). The V gene lost 2 bases and the J gene lost 3 bases, with 19 bases spanning the gap. This chain's CDR3 is CASSQRLQLGADTEAFF. CDR3 coding DNA: TGTGCCAGCAGCCAACGCCTCCAACTGGGGGCTGACACTGAAGCTTTCTTT.

This clonotype was observed a few times. The rearrangement joins TRBV20-1 to TRBJ2-5; 7 bases fit TRBD2. Per germline, CDR1 DFQATT and CDR2 SNEGSKA (reference sequence). There are 13 residues in the CDR3. V lost 5 bases and J lost 4; bases outside the gene matches: 7. The CDR3 bases are TGCAGTGCTCAGGGCGGGGGAGGAGAGACCCAGTACTTC. It yields the protein CSAQGGGGETQYF.

The gene calls are TRBV29-1 and TRBJ2-7; 12 positions match TRBD2. This CDR3 is 15 amino acids long. Germline V lookup: CDR1 SQVTM, CDR2 ANQGSEA. The trim removed 6 bases at V and 0 bases at J, leaving 6 bases unmatched. CDR3 coding DNA: TGCAGCGTATCTGGACTAGCGGGACTCTCCTACGAGCAGTACTTC. Translated, it gives CSVSGLAGLSYEQYF.

This clonotype was counted a few times. The chain couples TRBV4-2 to TRBJ1-2; a possible D gene is TRBD1 (6 bases). Germline CDR1 and CDR2: LGHNA and YNFKEQ. The CDR3 covers 14 residues. Between the trimmed V and J ends, which lost 0 bases and 4 bases, there was a span of 9 bases. The CDR3 loop is CASSQEVQGYGYTF. In DNA form, the CDR3 reads TGTGCCAGCAGCCAAGAAGTACAGGGCTATGGCTACACCTTC.

This clonotype was counted many times. The V and J genes are TRBV29-1 and TRBJ2-7, with 12 nucleotides matching TRBD2. Germline V gives CDR1 SQVTM, CDR2 ANQGSEA. The J segment lost 0 bases and the V segment lost 6 bases, leaving 12 bases of the junction unmatched. This CDR3 is built from 17 residues. CDR3 loop: CSVMGLAGLVSSYEQYF. CDR3 sequence (DNA): TGCAGCGTAATGGGACTAGCGGGCCTTGTTAGCTCCTACGAGCAGTACTTC.

The chain is built from TRBV5-4 and TRBJ1-4; no reliable D call. The CDR3 extends over 12 amino acids. CDR1 and CDR2 from the germline V gene are SGHNT and YYREEE (reference sequence). V was clipped by 2 bases and J by 7 bases, with 6 bases between them. CDR3 protein: CASSFYGEKLFF. DNA of the CDR3: TGTGCCAGCAGCTTCTATGGTGAAAAACTGTTTTTT.

This clonotype was counted a few times. The chain uses TRBV29-1 and TRBJ2-1, with 10 bases lining up with TRBD2. The junction had 4 bases not matched to a gene; V was cut back by 7 bases and J by 1 base. Germline CDR1 is SQVTM and CDR2 is ANQGSEA. The CDR3 spans 14 residues. CDR3 nucleotides: TGCAGCGCCCTGACTAGCGGGTCCTACAATGAGCAGTTCTTC. It yields the protein CSALTSGSYNEQFF.

This clonotype was detected ten times or more. The chain combines TRBV7-3 with TRBJ1-1; no reliable D call. CDR3 length: 13 amino acids. The V gene's germline CDR1 is SGHTA and CDR2 FQGTGA. Trimming left V 0 bases short and J 1 base short, with 3 bases between. The CDR3 nucleotides read TGTGCCAGCAGCTTAACGGGGAACACTGAAGCTTTCTTT. It is translated as CASSLTGNTEAFF.

Many counts were recorded for this clonotype. The chain joins TRBV7-9 to TRBJ2-7; D not certain. CDR3 length: 14 amino acids. The germline V gene has CDR1 SEHNR and CDR2 FQNEAQ (reference sequence). Deletions cut 2 bases from V and 0 bases from J, with 8 bases between. CDR3 sequence (DNA): TGTGCCAGCAGCTTATCCAGTTTCTCCTACGAGCAGTACTTC. This sequence encodes CASSLSSFSYEQYF.

This clonotype has a count of ten or more. The J gene is TRBJ1-5, the V gene TRBV10-3, with D maybe TRBD1 (5 bases). The CDR3 loop spans 14 amino acids. V lost 2 bases and J lost 6, with 11 bases in between. The germline V gene has CDR1 ENHRY and CDR2 SYGVKD. The CDR3: CAISERGITQPQHF. CDR3 DNA sequence: TGTGCCATCAGTGAGCGGGGGATAACTCAGCCCCAGCATTTT.

This clonotype was recorded a few times. The rearrangement links TRBV11-3 to TRBJ2-7; 9 positions match TRBD2. Trimming cost V 5 bases and J 7 bases; bases outside gene matches: 6. The CDR3 is made up of 13 amino acids. CDR1 and CDR2 (germline): SGHNT, YENEEA. As DNA, the CDR3 is TGTGCCAGCAGCAAGGGACTAGCTGGAGAGCAGTACTTC. Translated: CASSKGLAGEQYF.